This T cell receptor beta chain was observed in a study of control samples from healthy donors and cancer patients. Germline V gene sequence: CDR1 MNHEY, CDR2 SVGAGI. The CDR3 runs to 14 residues. Trimming removed 7 bases from V and 0 bases from J, with 13 bases in between. Generated by immunoSEQ multiplex PCR, the TCRdb table keeps only in-frame clones and is missing some. The profile shows around 130,000 clones, about 89% of them singletons. The rearrangement uses TRBV6-5 and TRBJ2-7, with D possibly being TRBD2 (6 bases). The specimen sequenced was blood. This clonotype was sampled from a man aged 50 to 60 in good health. The CDR3 nucleotides read TGTGCCAGCACGTGGAGGGACCCCTCCTACGAGCAGTACTTC. Translating it yields CASTWRDPSYEQYF.